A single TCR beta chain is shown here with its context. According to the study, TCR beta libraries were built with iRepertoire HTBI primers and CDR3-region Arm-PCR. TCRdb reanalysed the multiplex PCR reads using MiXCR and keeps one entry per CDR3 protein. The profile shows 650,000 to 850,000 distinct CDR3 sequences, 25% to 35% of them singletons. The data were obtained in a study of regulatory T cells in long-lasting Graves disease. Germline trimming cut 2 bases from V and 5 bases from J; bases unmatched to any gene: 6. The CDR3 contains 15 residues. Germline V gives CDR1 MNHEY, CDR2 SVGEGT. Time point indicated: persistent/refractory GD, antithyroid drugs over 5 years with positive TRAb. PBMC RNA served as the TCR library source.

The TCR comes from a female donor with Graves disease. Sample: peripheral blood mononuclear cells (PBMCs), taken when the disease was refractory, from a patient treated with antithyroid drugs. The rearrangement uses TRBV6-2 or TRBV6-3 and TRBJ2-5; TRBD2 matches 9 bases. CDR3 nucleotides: TGTGCCAGCAGTTACGATAGCGGGAGACATGAGACCCAGTACTTC. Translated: CASSYDSGRHETQYF.